This T cell receptor (beta chain) was obtained from a study of monozygotic twins with inflammatory bowel disease. The germline CDR1 and CDR2 sequences are SGHDN and FVKESK. The length of the CDR3 is 12 residues. Making each TCR library took approximately 3.5 ug of total RNA. UMIs with a 6-nucleotide sample barcode were added by template switching. One entry per CDR3 protein, without DNA, is what TCRdb gives after re-calling the 5' RACE reads. This sample's table has fewer than 550,000 distinct CDR3 sequences. The sequence was collected from a human donor with ulcerative colitis or Crohn's disease, or a healthy co-twin of an affected twin (not recorded which). The chain recombines TRBV14 with TRBJ2-1. The source material was blood. This chain's CDR3 is CASSQLTYEQFF. Full variable domain (missing parts from reference TRBV14 and TRBJ2-1): EAGVTQFPSHSVIEKGQTVTLRCDPISGHDNLYWYRRVMGKEIKFLLHFVKESKQDESGMPNNRFLAERTGGTYSTLKVQPAELEDSGVYFCASSQLTYEQFFGPGTRLTVL.